This T cell receptor beta chain emerged from a study of immune aging and cytomegalovirus after organ transplant (dated by TCRdb to about 2021). With respect to the entire study: Three-drug immunosuppression with prednisone, tacrolimus, and mycophenolate was given to all transplant recipients. The paper as a whole reports these results and caveats: CD57 was not measured in the sequencing data, so a conservative gene-based aging definition was used instead. Aged-phenotype cells increased post-transplant regardless of clone size, earlier in large clones (days 200-264) than small clones, following viremia. TEMRA cells made up a larger share of large clones, and the seven largest clones (around 1,900 cells) gained aged and TEMRA cells while losing TCM cells.

The germline V gene specifies WSHSY as CDR1 and SAAADI as CDR2. A distance of 16 bases separates the germline ends of V and J, which lose 7 bases and 4 bases respectively. The CDR3, from cysteine to phenylalanine, totals 14 residues. The retained sequence is limited to the CDR3, 42 bases, with the frame set at the first base. The library was obtained by single-cell sequencing. Sequenced on an Illumina NovaSeq 6000. The BD Rhapsody Targeted mRNA and AbSeq Reagent Kit, in a microwell format, was used for cell capture and library preparation. Libraries were prepared to cover TCR, sample tags, AbSeq, and targeted mRNA from the Human T-Cell Expression Panel plus custom TOX and TOX2 primers. Libraries were sequenced on an Illumina NovaSeq. The authors' analysis ran thus. The analysis covered about 10,000 cells in total, of which 7076 were CD8 T cells and a few thousand were CD8 T cells with an identifiable TCR CDR3. Raw data were processed with the BD Rhapsody Targeted Analysis Pipeline with V(D)J processing on the Seven Bridges Genomics platform. Quality control, Sample Tag demultiplexing with Lex-BDSMK, clone identification with VDJ Explorer, and Seurat clustering were all done in SeqGeq 1.6.0. Clones making up <1% of CD8 T cells were classified as non-expanded, and clones making up >2.5% of the sample were classified as clonal expansions. TCRdb passed the public sequencing reads through fastp at Q25 and MiXCR, retaining productive beta sequences. Every entry covers one CDR3 protein and lists the most common genes and DNA from its rows. The V and J calls follow TCRdb's processing rather than the paper's. Present in this sample are about 20,000 distinct CDR3 sequences, roughly a third of which were seen just once. Together, the top ten hold about 25% of the sample.

This clonotype was recorded a few times. Its antigen specificity is not known. No base-level quality is on record; no much larger clone is a single base apart. The label giving this sample's time point can be read as: five sample-tagged time points from pre-transplant (day -1) to day 368 post-transplant, pooled. Thawed PBMC were stimulated with a CMV IE-1 overlapping peptide library for more than ten hours, with no transport inhibitors added. Thawed cells were rested overnight and then stimulated in R10 medium with CD28/CD49d costimulation. The IE-1 peptide library was made up of 15-amino-acid peptides, each overlapping by 11 amino acids. Each time point was barcoded with BD Single-Cell Multiplexing Kit Sample Tags, pooled, and stained with oligo-conjugated anti-CD45RA plus sorting antibodies. A BD FACSAria III was used to sort CMV-responsive CD8+CD137+ and CD4+CD154+ T cells at 4-way purity. EDTA vacutainers were used to collect blood, which was then processed with a Ficoll gradient within 1-24 hours.

The source material was CMV peptide-activated CD4+ and CD8+ T cells sorted from blood, sampled at five time points, pooled. In the paper's terms, the cell subset or site label means: sorted CD8+CD137+ and CD4+CD154+ T cells after about 11 h CMV IE-1 peptide stimulation. The source of this sequence is a female donor who had a heart transplant and CMV viremia. In this chain, TRBV10-2 is recombined with TRBJ1-1; TRBD1 is possibly the D segment (5 matching bases). Here the CDR3 is given as CASTPTRESTEAFF. The DNA sequence is TGCGCCAGCACCCCGACCAGGGAGAGCACTGAAGCTTTCTTT.